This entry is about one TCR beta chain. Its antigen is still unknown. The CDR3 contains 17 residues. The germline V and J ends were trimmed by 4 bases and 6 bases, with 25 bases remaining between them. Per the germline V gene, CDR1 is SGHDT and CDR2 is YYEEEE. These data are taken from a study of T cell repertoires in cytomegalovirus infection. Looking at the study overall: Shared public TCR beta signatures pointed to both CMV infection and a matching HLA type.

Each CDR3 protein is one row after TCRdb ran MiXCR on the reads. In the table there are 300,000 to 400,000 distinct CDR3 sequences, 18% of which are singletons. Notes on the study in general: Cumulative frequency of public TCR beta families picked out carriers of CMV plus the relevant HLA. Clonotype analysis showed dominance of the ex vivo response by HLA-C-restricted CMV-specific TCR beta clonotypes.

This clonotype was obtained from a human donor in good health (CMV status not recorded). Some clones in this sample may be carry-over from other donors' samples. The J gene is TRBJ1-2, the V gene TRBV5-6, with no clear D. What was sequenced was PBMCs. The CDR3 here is CASSPDGRLLSTNGYTF. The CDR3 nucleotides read TGTGCCAGCAGCCCGGACGGCCGACTACTATCTACCAATGGCTACACCTTC.